This T cell receptor (beta chain) was retrieved from a study of CD4 T cells in relation to SARS-CoV-2 and coronaviruses. Across the whole study: Convalescent patients were roughly 8 males and 4 females; two were Hispanic.

Deep TCR-beta sequencing used DNA from uncultured naive and memory CD4+ T cells. Here immunoSEQ multiplex PCR was the method, and the copy in TCRdb shows in-frame clones only, minus some. The sample yields 35,000 to 45,000 clones, approximately 90% seen once. Per germline, CDR1 WSHSY and CDR2 SAAADI. CDR3 length equals 15 residues. V dropped 0 bases and J dropped 4 bases, with 10 bases sitting between them. Study outcomes and limitations: Roughly 65% of donors had memory CD4+ clonotypes crossrecognizing SARS-CoV-2 and common cold coronavirus spike. Crossreactive clones expanded significantly less to SARS-CoV-2 than monoreactive clones.

Comment on this clone: No antigen is known for it.

The rearrangement links TRBV10-2 to TRBJ1-5; D possibly corresponds to TRBD1 (5 bases). Sequences were obtained from memory CD4+ T cells from PBMCs. The receptor was derived from an adult with COVID-19. CDR3 DNA sequence: TGCGCCAGCAGTGAGTCGTCGGGGCTTAATCAGCCCCAGCATTTT. This gives the protein CASSESSGLNQPQHF.